The present TCR beta chain was sequenced within a study of blood T cell repertoires in COVID-19. This CDR3 spans 14 amino acids. Germline values: CDR1 SGHRS, CDR2 YFSETQ. The V end lost 1 base, the J end lost 5 bases, and 9 bases lay between the germline ends. TCRdb keeps only in-frame clones here, not all; method: immunoSEQ multiplex PCR. The sample gives 53,000 or so clones, about nine tenths of which show up once; roughly 2.5% is in the top ten. This receptor was obtained from a man aged 80 or over with acute or convalescent COVID-19. The chain carries TRBV5-1 and TRBJ1-4; maybe TRBD1 (5 bases). The sample was peripheral blood. CDR3 DNA: TGCGCCAGCAGCTTGCGGGGGGAGAATGAAAAACTGTTTTTT. Its translation: CASSLRGENEKLFF.